A single sample is the source of the 24 T cell receptor beta chains below, sequenced in a study of T cells in localized non-small cell lung cancer. Libraries were prepared by immunoSEQ multiplex PCR; TCRdb keeps only in-frame clonotypes and omits some of them. This table holds 1,500 to 2,000 clones, 22% found once. The sequencing used normal lung tissue next to the tumor, collected before any cancer treatment. Receptor source: a woman aged 35 to 70 with stage I lung adenocarcinoma.

The chain combines TRBV25-1 with TRBJ2-7, with D possibly matching TRBD1 (6 bases). V shed 6 bases and J shed 5 bases, with 14 bases lying between them. The CDR3 sequence is 13 residues long. Germline V lookup: CDR1 MGHDK, CDR2 SYGVNS. The CDR3 protein is CASRRGGRNEQYF. The CDR3, as DNA: TGTGCCAGCAGGCGTGGGGGCAGGAACGAGCAGTACTTC.

This clone has a handful of counts. As DNA, the CDR3 is TGTGCCAGCAGCTTAGGGGAAAGGATCTACAATGAGCAGTTCTTC. Its protein is CASSLGERIYNEQFF. This chain uses TRBV11-3 with TRBJ2-1; D remains ambiguous. The CDR3 has 15 residues. The V gene lost 1 base and the J gene lost 3 bases, with 10 bases spanning the gap. Per the germline V gene, CDR1 is SGHNT and CDR2 is YENEEA.

The chain uses TRBV6-8 and TRBJ2-1; possible D gene TRBD2, 6 bases. CDR1 and CDR2 (germline): MNHGY, SAAAGT. There are 13 residues in the CDR3. Deletions cut 7 bases from V and 8 bases from J, with 15 bases between. The CDR3 loop reads CASTIPGLHEQFF. In DNA form, the CDR3 reads TGTGCCAGCACCATTCCGGGACTCCATGAGCAGTTCTTC.

V usage is TRBV19 and J usage is TRBJ2-3, with 7 bases aligning to TRBD1. Trimming took 6 bases from V and 3 from J; bases not matched to a gene: 9. The germline V gene encodes CDR1 LNHDA and CDR2 SQIVND (reference sequence). The CDR3 extends over 15 amino acids. CDR3 protein: CASRDRQGLTDTQYF. The CDR3 nucleotides are TGTGCCAGTAGAGATCGACAGGGTCTAACAGATACGCAGTATTTT.

The chain is built from TRBV28 and TRBJ2-3; TRBD2 aligns across 8 bases. This CDR3 contains 21 residues. With 6 bases clipped from V and 0 bases from J, the junction kept 23 bases outside the gene matches. Germline CDR1 reads MDHEN; CDR2 reads SYDVKM. In DNA, the CDR3 is TGTGCCAGCAGCCCACCCCCGACTAGCGTATACAGATCAAGTAGCACAGATACGCAGTATTTT. It codes for CASSPPPTSVYRSSSTDTQYF.

The chain combines TRBV6-8 with TRBJ2-7; possibly TRBD2 for D (5 bases). The germline V gene has CDR1 MNHGY and CDR2 SAAAGT. V lost 6 bases to trimming and J lost 0 bases, with 15 bases between them. The CDR3 extends over 15 amino acids. In DNA, the CDR3 is TGTGCCAGCAGCCCCCGGACGGGGAGCTCCTACGAGCAGTACTTC. Translating gives CASSPRTGSSYEQYF.

CDR3: CASSPDRANTEAFF. The DNA for the CDR3 is TGCGCCAGCAGCCCGGACAGGGCGAACACTGAAGCTTTCTTT. The chain has TRBV5-1 and TRBJ1-1, with 8 positions matching TRBD1. Germline V lookup: CDR1 SGHRS, CDR2 YFSETQ. The CDR3 contains 14 residues. J gave up 1 base and V 4 bases, and 3 bases lay outside the gene matches.

By share, this clone ranks as medium-sized. The V and J genes are TRBV6-1 and TRBJ1-1; tentatively, D is TRBD1 (6 bases). The CDR3 sequence is 18 residues long. The germline gives CDR1 MNHNS, CDR2 SASEGT. V gave up 0 bases and J gave up 1 base, with 18 bases separating them. This chain's CDR3 is CASSEAGRGSTGNTEAFF. CDR3 nucleotide sequence: TGTGCCAGCAGTGAAGCGGGCAGGGGCTCAACGGGGAACACTGAAGCTTTCTTT.

This clone was found a few times. V and J are TRBV6-8 and TRBJ2-7; 8 bases match TRBD1. CDR3 length: 16 amino acids. V shed 2 bases and J 2 bases; nucleotides not matched to a gene: 8. The V gene's germline CDR1 is MNHGY and CDR2 SAAAGT. The CDR3: CASSYPNRQGTYEQYF. The CDR3 DNA reads as TGTGCCAGCAGTTACCCTAACAGACAGGGGACCTACGAGCAGTACTTC.

V is TRBV11-3 and J is TRBJ2-1; TRBD1 agrees at 8 bases. Germline CDR1 is SGHNT and CDR2 is YENEEA. The V and J ends lost 4 bases and 10 bases, in that order; junction bases with no gene match: 12. This CDR3 has 15 residues. CDR3 residues: CASSSPPGQDLEQFF. CDR3 DNA: TGTGCCAGCAGCTCACCGCCGGGACAGGATCTGGAGCAGTTCTTC.

J is TRBJ2-1 and V is TRBV18; D gene ambiguous. The CDR3 has 13 amino acids. The germline V gene has CDR1 KGHSH and CDR2 LQKENI. Trimming took 7 bases from V and 10 from J, leaving 17 bases between them. CDR3 protein: CASCNGPQGEQFF. The CDR3, as DNA: TGTGCCAGCTGTAACGGGCCCCAAGGAGAGCAGTTCTTC.

By sample fraction, this clone is medium-sized. Its ends do not fully match the called genes, so a read error is possible. The genes are TRBV6-8 and TRBJ1-1; D perhaps matches TRBD1 (5 bases). The CDR3 totals 16 residues. The germline V gene has CDR1 MNHGY and CDR2 SAAAGT. The CDR3 nucleotides are TGTGCCATCAGTGGGGTTAAGGGGCGGAGGGGCACTGAAGCTTTCTTT. Encoded protein: CAISGVKGRRGTEAFF.

This clone turned up a few times. Germline and junction disagree at one end, which may indicate a read error. The chain uses TRBV2 and TRBJ2-3, with D hard to call. CDR3 length: 13 residues. CDR1 and CDR2 (germline): SNHLY, FYNNEI. CDR3 sequence (DNA): TGTGCCAGCAGTGAAAGCATTCCGGCACACAGATACTTT. Protein sequence: CASSESIPAHRYF.

This clone was recorded a few times. The CDR3 spells CASSLELMTYNEQFF. The CDR3 region has the DNA TGTGCCAGCAGCTTAGAGCTCATGACGTACAATGAGCAGTTCTTC. The chain joins TRBV11-3 to TRBJ2-1; no clear D. The germline V gene encodes CDR1 SGHNT and CDR2 YENEEA. The CDR3 covers 15 residues. Trimming stripped 0 bases from V and 4 bases from J, with 10 bases between.

This clone was counted only a few times. The V call is TRBV4-1, the J call TRBJ1-1, with a weak D call TRBD1 (5 bases). The CDR3 is made up of 15 amino acids. CDR1 and CDR2 (germline): MGHRA, YSYEKL. The germline V and J ends were trimmed by 1 base and 7 bases, with 16 bases remaining between them. The CDR3 sequence: CASSQATGAQYEAFF. CDR3 in DNA: TGCGCCAGCAGCCAAGCAACCGGGGCCCAATATGAAGCTTTCTTT.

The rearrangement uses TRBV30 and TRBJ1-2, with 10 bases that match TRBD1. CDR3 length: 13 residues. CDR1 and CDR2 (germline): GTSNPN, SVGIG (reference sequence). V shed 3 bases, J shed 8 bases, and the junction held 6 bases outside the gene matches. CDR3: CAWSGTGVGGYTF. The DNA of the CDR3 is TGTGCCTGGAGCGGGACAGGGGTTGGGGGCTACACCTTC.

The J gene is TRBJ2-7, the V gene TRBV25-1; D could derive from TRBD1 or TRBD2 (6 bases each). The CDR3 extends over 15 amino acids. From germline, CDR1 is MGHDK and CDR2 SYGVNS. V lost 3 bases to trimming and J lost 5 bases, with 17 bases between them. CDR3 in amino acids: CASSDGAGEVDEQYF. The CDR3 DNA sequence: TGTGCCAGCAGTGACGGCGCAGGGGAGGTCGACGAGCAGTACTTC.

In its sample, this clone was seen a few times. The rearrangement uses TRBV23-1 and TRBJ1-2; D not resolved. TRBV23-1 is filed as an ORF, its function uncertain. Trimming took 8 bases from V and 8 from J, leaving 27 bases between them. The CDR3 is 16 residues long. CDR3 sequence reads: CASSQDGNLLPPGYTF. The CDR3 DNA reads as TGCGCCAGCTCCCAAGACGGAAACCTCCTACCGCCCGGCTACACCTTC.

The gene calls are TRBV15 and TRBJ2-4; the D is unclear. V lost 0 bases and J lost 0, with 12 bases in between. Germline assignment: CDR1 LNHNV and CDR2 YYDKDF (reference sequence). The CDR3 is made up of 17 amino acids. CDR3 protein: CATSRDVVPSAKNIQYF. As DNA, the CDR3 is TGTGCCACCAGCAGAGATGTAGTCCCGTCAGCCAAAAACATTCAGTACTTC.

The chain employs TRBV6-8 and TRBJ2-3; D ambiguous. The V end was cut by 6 bases, the J end by 6 bases, with 16 bases between. The CDR3 is made up of 14 amino acids. CDR1 and CDR2 (germline): MNHGY, SAAAGT. In DNA form, the CDR3 reads TGTGCCAGCAGCCCCTCTCCCGATGGGGATACGCAGTATTTT. Translating it yields CASSPSPDGDTQYF.

In its sample, this clone was seen a few times. This rearrangement joins TRBV6-8 to TRBJ1-1, with TRBD1 matching 10 bases. CDR3 length: 15 residues. The V segment lost 6 bases and the J segment 5 bases; nucleotides outside the gene matches: 9. CDR1 and CDR2 (germline): MNHGY, SAAAGT. The CDR3 region has the DNA TGTGCCAGCAGCCCCCGGGACAGGGGAGTAACTGAAGCTTTCTTT. As protein: CASSPRDRGVTEAFF.

In this sample, this clone turned up a few times. The rearrangement joins TRBV6-8 to TRBJ1-2; tentative D call: TRBD1 (6 bases). V was cut by 5 bases and J by 2 bases, with 9 bases left in between. The length of the CDR3 is 13 residues. Germline V gene lookup returns CDR1 MNHGY and CDR2 SAAAGT. In nucleotides, the CDR3 is TGTGCCAGCAGTGCACAGGGAAACTATGGCTACACCTTC. Residues: CASSAQGNYGYTF.

This chain joins TRBV28 and TRBJ2-7; 7 positions match TRBD1. Germline lookup yields CDR1 MDHEN and CDR2 SYDVKM. This CDR3 comprises 16 residues. J lost 4 bases, V lost 4 bases, and 13 bases had no gene match. The CDR3: CASSYKPGTAFYEQYF. Here the CDR3 DNA reads TGTGCCAGCAGTTACAAGCCCGGGACAGCGTTTTACGAGCAGTACTTC.

The chain couples TRBV19 to TRBJ1-6, with D unresolved. V lost 1 base to trimming and J lost 4 bases, with 5 bases between them. This CDR3 contains 14 residues. Per the germline V gene, CDR1 is LNHDA and CDR2 is SQIVND (reference sequence). This CDR3 is CASSIAQYNSPLHF. CDR3 DNA sequence: TGTGCCAGTAGTATAGCACAGTATAATTCACCCCTCCACTTT. The complete variable domain, with remaining parts taken from reference TRBV19 and TRBJ1-6, reads DGGITQSPKYLFRKEGQNVTLSCEQNLNHDAMYWYRQDPGQGLRLIYYSQIVNDFQKGDIAEGYSVSREKKESFPLTVTSAQKNPTAFYLCASSIAQYNSPLHFGNGTRLTVT.